This T cell receptor (beta chain) was recorded in a study of shared clonotypes between healthy human individuals. General study points: Naive CD4 clonotypes were shared across a few donors at roughly 5.5%.

For this clone: Antigen specificity is unknown.

Data came from immunoSEQ multiplex PCR; TCRdb stores just in-frame clones and leaves some out. The data contain millions of clones, around 96% of them seen just once; the ten biggest clones take up approximately 1.2%. CD45RO-negative cells were positively selected for CCR7, leaving out terminally differentiated effector memory CD45RA+ cells. Sample: naive CD8+ T cells sorted from blood. The origin of this receptor is a man between 18 and 29 years old in good health.

In DNA form, the CDR3 reads TGTGCCAGCAGCGCCGGGACCATACTTGAGCTGTTTTTT. This sequence encodes CASSAGTILELFF. J is TRBJ2-2 and V is TRBV9; D may match TRBD1 or TRBD2 (5 bases each). Looked up from germline, CDR1 is SGDLS and CDR2 is YYNGEE. The CDR3 spans 13 residues. The germline V and J ends were trimmed by 3 bases and 11 bases, with 14 bases remaining between them.